A single sample gave rise to the 13 T cell receptor beta chains below, sequenced in a study of cytomegalovirus exposure and HLA in healthy donors. PCR involved 60 Vbeta and 13 Jbeta primers. This table comes from immunoSEQ multiplex PCR, and its TCRdb copy is limited to in-frame clones, with some not included. The sample holds 90,000 to 130,000 clones, over 60% seen once. The specimen sequenced was PBMCs. These receptors were collected from a woman aged 55-70 years in good health and CMV-seropositive.

The chain links TRBV6-5 to TRBJ2-1; D not certain. V lost 0 bases to trimming and J lost 5 bases, with 14 bases between them. Germline V CDR1 and CDR2: MNHEY, SVGAGI. This CDR3 is built from 16 residues. The CDR3 here is CASSYSSSQSHNEQFF. CDR3 nucleotides: TGTGCCAGCAGTTACTCGAGTTCACAGAGCCACAATGAGCAGTTCTTC.

This CDR3 is CASSGGVGSGRFYEQYF. CDR3 sequence (DNA): TGTGCCAGCAGCGGCGGGGTAGGTAGCGGGAGGTTCTACGAGCAGTACTTC. The rearrangement joins TRBV11-2 to TRBJ2-5, with TRBD2 matching 10 bases. The J call may not be correct, given that the DNA end is closer to TRBJ2-7. CDR1 and CDR2 (germline): SGHAT, FQNNGV. The length of the CDR3 is 17 residues.

This clone was seen a single time. This CDR3 is CAWSVRGFREAFF. The CDR3 coding sequence is TGTGCCTGGAGTGTACGGGGGTTCCGTGAAGCTTTCTTT. The chain links TRBV30 to TRBJ1-1; maybe TRBD1 (5 bases). The CDR3 totals 13 residues. Looked up from germline, CDR1 is GTSNPN and CDR2 is SVGIG (reference sequence). Trimming cost V 0 bases and J 7 bases, with 12 bases left between them.

This chain links TRBV9 with TRBJ2-2; 8 bases line up with TRBD1. Germline V CDR1 and CDR2: SGDLS, YYNGEE. V lost 2 bases and J lost 7; bases outside the gene matches: 4. This CDR3 region has 14 residues. The DNA for the CDR3 is TGTGCCAGCAGCGTTGGACAGGGTCTCGGGGAGCTGTTTTTT. Protein: CASSVGQGLGELFF.

This clone came up once. The genes are TRBV2 and TRBJ2-7, with a weak D call TRBD2 (6 bases). V was cut by 3 bases and J by 2 bases, with 11 bases left in between. This CDR3 comprises 14 residues. CDR1 and CDR2 from the germline V gene are SNHLY and FYNNEI. As DNA, the CDR3 is TGTGCCAGCAGTGACGGCGGGGCGGCCTACGAGCAGTACTTC. Its protein is CASSDGGAAYEQYF.

Only one count was recorded for this clone. CDR3 in DNA: TGTGCCACCAGCAGAAACGTCGGACAGGAGGGAAAACTGTTTTTT. It translates to CATSRNVGQEGKLFF. The V call is TRBV15, the J call TRBJ1-4; 7 bases match TRBD1. J gave up 10 bases and V 2 bases, and 10 bases lay outside the gene matches. Germline lookup yields CDR1 LNHNV and CDR2 YYDKDF (reference sequence). The length of the CDR3 is 15 residues.

This clone was counted between two and nine times. This chain connects TRBV4-1 to TRBJ2-5; 7 nucleotides align to TRBD2. V trimming: 1 base; J trimming: 5 bases; junction bases outside the gene matches: 19. The CDR3 extends over 19 amino acids. From germline, CDR1 is MGHRA and CDR2 YSYEKL. CDR3 DNA: TGCGCCAGCAGCCAAGGTCGGGCGGGAGCAGCCGCGGAGATCGAGACCCAGTACTTC. Translating it yields CASSQGRAGAAAEIETQYF.

The chain combines TRBV13 with TRBJ1-6; the match to TRBD1 covers 11 bases. The CDR3 consists of 17 residues. The V segment lost 5 bases and the J segment 7 bases; nucleotides outside the gene matches: 10. Looked up from germline, CDR1 is PRHDT and CDR2 is FYEKMQ (reference sequence). In DNA, the CDR3 is TGTGCCAGCAGCAGGACAGGGGGCGGACGGAGGAATTCACCCCTCCACTTT. It codes for CASSRTGGGRRNSPLHF.

The rearrangement links TRBV4-2 to TRBJ2-1; TRBD2 matches at 8 bases. Germline V CDR1 and CDR2: LGHNA, YNFKEQ. V trimming: 0 bases; J trimming: 5 bases; junction bases outside the gene matches: 9. This CDR3 is built from 17 residues. The CDR3: CASSQDLGLAADNEQFF. The CDR3 bases are TGTGCCAGCAGCCAAGATCTCGGACTAGCAGCAGACAATGAGCAGTTCTTC.

The rearrangement uses TRBV28 and TRBJ2-1; 13 nucleotides align to TRBD2. Germline values: CDR1 MDHEN, CDR2 SYDVKM. The CDR3 has 17 amino acids. The V segment lost 2 bases and the J segment 12 bases; nucleotides outside the gene matches: 13. The CDR3 DNA follows: TGTGCCAGCAGTTTACCGACAGGGACTAGCGGGGACCCTGGGCAGTTCTTC. Its protein product is CASSLPTGTSGDPGQFF.

The chain recombines TRBV5-1 with TRBJ2-7, with TRBD2 identical over 7 bases. Per germline, CDR1 SGHRS and CDR2 YFSETQ. V lost 0 bases, J lost 4 bases, and 4 bases stayed unmatched. The CDR3 covers 14 residues. The DNA of the CDR3 is TGCGCCAGCAGCTTGGCGGGAGGAGTATACGAGCAGTACTTC. Amino acid sequence: CASSLAGGVYEQYF. The complete variable domain, with remaining parts taken from reference TRBV5-1 and TRBJ2-7, reads KAGVTQTPRYLIKTRGQQVTLSCSPISGHRSVSWYQQTPGQGLQFLFEYFSETQRNKGNFPGRFSGRQFSNSRSEMNVSTLELGDSALYLCASSLAGGVYEQYFGPGTRLTVT.

J is TRBJ2-5 and V is TRBV19, with 8 bases fitting TRBD1. The CDR3 extends over 13 amino acids. Germline loops: CDR1 LNHDA, CDR2 SQIVND (reference sequence). The J segment lost 3 bases and the V segment lost 4 bases, leaving 1 base of the junction unmatched. CDR3 loop: CASSKTGEETQYF. For the CDR3, the DNA is TGTGCCAGTAGTAAGACAGGGGAAGAGACCCAGTACTTC.

This chain joins TRBV5-5 and TRBJ1-2; TRBD1 matches at 7 bases. V dropped 1 base and J dropped 1; count of bases not matched to a gene: 7. The CDR3 runs to 16 residues. Germline CDR1 and CDR2: SGHKS and YYEKEE (reference sequence). In DNA form, the CDR3 reads TGTGCCAGCAGCTTGCACCTCACAGGGGTTAACTATGGCTACACCTTC. The encoded protein is CASSLHLTGVNYGYTF.